The clone carrying this T cell receptor (beta chain) was observed a few times. Produced via immunoSEQ multiplex PCR; TCRdb's table is partial and in-frame only. The sample holds around 70,000 clones; approximately 85% are singletons and the top ten take around 35%. This sample was included in a study of blood T cell repertoires in COVID-19. V was cut by 2 bases and J by 4 bases, with 12 bases left in between. This CDR3 region has 15 residues. CDR1 is KGHSH, CDR2 LQKENI, per germline. The sequencing sample was made of peripheral blood. The clonotype comes from a man in his 70s with acute or convalescent COVID-19. The genes are TRBV18 and TRBJ2-1, with D possibly TRBD2 on 7 matching bases. The CDR3 coding sequence is TGTGCCAGCTCACCAACGGGGGGCGATTACAATGAGCAGTTCTTC. It yields the protein CASSPTGGDYNEQFF. The full variable domain, in which reference TRBV18 and TRBJ2-1 provide the parts outside the CDR3, is NAGVMQNPRHLVRRRGQEARLRCSPMKGHSHVYWYRQLPEEGLKFMVYLQKENIIDESGMPKERFSAEFPKEGPSILRIQQVVRGDSAAYFCASSPTGGDYNEQFFGPGTRLTVL.